The clone carrying this T cell receptor (beta chain) was observed a handful of times. Antigen specificity is unknown. These data are taken from a study of T cells in localized non-small cell lung cancer. The study, taken as a whole, reports: Adjacent lung tissue had a median about 57 of the top 100 clones found in the tumor. T cell clonality was highest in uninvolved adjacent lung, above tumor. The tumor had only one region sequenced, so heterogeneity remains possible.

Only in-frame clones appear in the TCRdb table, and some are missing; sequencing was by immunoSEQ multiplex PCR. The table lists roughly 38,000 clones, approximately 90% of them singletons, with about 6% in the top ten. Trimming stripped 4 bases from V and 5 bases from J, with 11 bases between. The germline V gene encodes CDR1 KGHSY and CDR2 FQNENV. The CDR3 is made up of 13 amino acids. The V gene is TRBV16, the J gene TRBJ1-1; no firm D call. The receptor comes from a male donor aged 60 or over with stage II lung adenocarcinoma. This sample comprised peripheral blood mononuclear cells, obtained before any cancer treatment. The CDR3 spells CASSPGRQTEAFF. The CDR3 coding sequence is TGTGCCAGCAGCCCTGGCAGGCAAACTGAAGCTTTCTTT.